Listed below are T cell receptor beta chains from one sample, sequenced in a study of blood T cell repertoires in COVID-19. Libraries were prepared by immunoSEQ multiplex PCR; TCRdb keeps only in-frame clonotypes and omits some of them. The sample lists fewer than 350,000 clones, around 87% seen once, with roughly 8% in the top ten. The sample comprised peripheral blood. The receptors stem from a woman between 50 and 59 years old who had recovered from COVID-19. Both conserved end residues are part of each CDR3. Fields, in order: J gene, D gene, clone size, V gene, CDR3 DNA, CDR3 protein. D genes are given only for firm matches. Clone sizes are given selectively: once, few, many, or a class where the clone is expanded.

TRBJ1-2,TRBD1,-,TRBV9,TGTGCCAGCAGCCAAATCCCGGGACAGGGAAAGGATGGCTACACCTTC,CASSQIPGQGKDGYTF
TRBJ2-1,-,-,TRBV25-1,TGTGCCAGCAGTGAATCCAGGGGCCCCTACAATGAGCAGTTCTTC,CASSESRGPYNEQFF
TRBJ1-4,TRBD1,-,TRBV7-8,TGTGCCAGCAGCCCAGGACAGGGGAGGGAAAAACTGTTTTTT,CASSPGQGREKLFF
TRBJ2-7,TRBD2,-,TRBV19,TGTGCCAGTTGGGGTCCGGGACTAGGCGAGCAGTACTTC,CASWGPGLGEQYF
TRBJ1-1,-,-,TRBV18,TGTGCCAGCTCACCAGCAGGGGTCACTGAAGCTTTCTTT,CASSPAGVTEAFF
TRBJ2-3,TRBD1,-,TRBV11-2,TGTGCCAGCAGCTTCAGGACAGGGGACACAGATACGCAGTATTTT,CASSFRTGDTDTQYF
TRBJ2-1,-,-,TRBV30,TGTGCCTGGGATTCTAGCTTAGGGAACAATGAGCAGTTCTTC,CAWDSSLGNNEQFF
TRBJ2-7,-,-,TRBV7-8,TGTGCCAGCAGCTTGGCCCGGGGCTACGAGCAGTACTTC,CASSLARGYEQYF
TRBJ1-4,TRBD1,-,TRBV2,TGTGCCAGCAGGGACAGGGGCTATAATGAAAAACTGTTTTTT,CASRDRGYNEKLFF
TRBJ2-7,-,-,TRBV7-2,TGTGCCAGCAGCTTAGCTAGCGACTACGAGCAGTACTTC,CASSLASDYEQYF
TRBJ1-5,-,once,TRBV10-3,TGTGCCATCAGTGAGGCGACTCGGGGAGAAGGTCAGCCCCAGCATTTT,CAISEATRGEGQPQHF
TRBJ2-4,TRBD2,-,TRBV7-2,TGTGCCAGCAGCTCACCCGCGGGGGGCTCCAAAAACATTCAGTACTTC,CASSSPAGGSKNIQYF
TRBJ1-1,-,-,TRBV6-2/TRBV6-3,TGTGCCAGCAGTTACTCCCTGGGCGAAGCTTTCTTT,CASSYSLGEAFF
TRBJ2-3,-,-,TRBV15,TGTGCCACCAGCCCCGGGACTCCTTCCACAGATACGCAGTATTTT,CATSPGTPSTDTQYF
TRBJ1-4,-,many,TRBV29-1,TGCAGCGTCACGACAGTTGCGGATGAAAAACTGTTTTTT,CSVTTVADEKLFF
TRBJ2-7,TRBD2,-,TRBV18,TGTGCCAGCTCAGCGGGAGGGCCCAACGAGCAGTACTTC,CASSAGGPNEQYF
TRBJ2-1,TRBD2,-,TRBV6-5,TGTGCCAGCAGTTACTCCTGGACTAGCCCGGCATATGAGCAGTTCTTC,CASSYSWTSPAYEQFF
TRBJ1-3,-,-,TRBV7-9,TGTGCCAGCAGCTTAGGGCCCGGGTCTGGAAACACCATATATTTT,CASSLGPGSGNTIYF
TRBJ2-1,-,-,TRBV4-1,TGCGCCAGCAGCCCTCGCGAGAGCTCCTACAATGAGCAGTTCTTC,CASSPRESSYNEQFF
TRBJ2-7,TRBD2,-,TRBV5-8,TGTGCCAGCAGCTGGGCCGGGGGGACCTACGAGCAGTACTTC,CASSWAGGTYEQYF
TRBJ2-2,-,few,TRBV7-2,TGTGCCAGCAGCTTAGGTCTGGCTAGTTTGGAGCTGTTTTTT,CASSLGLASLELFF
TRBJ2-2,-,few,TRBV27,TGTGCCAGCAGTGGGGGGGGCGGGACCCCGACCTTT,CASSGGGGTPTF
TRBJ1-1,-,few,TRBV6-2/TRBV6-3,TGTGCCAGCAGTTACTCGATGGTGGGCCAAACGGACACTGAAGCTTTCTTT,CASSYSMVGQTDTEAFF
TRBJ1-1,-,-,TRBV6-2/TRBV6-3,TGTGCCAGCAGTTATGCCAGGGCCACTGAAGCTTTCTTT,CASSYARATEAFF
TRBJ2-1,-,-,TRBV15,TGTGCCACCAGCAGAGATCTATCCAATGAGCAGTTCTTC,CATSRDLSNEQFF
TRBJ2-5,TRBD1,once,TRBV28,TGTGCCAGCAGTTTCCCCTCCGGGACAGTTGAGACCCAGTACTTC,CASSFPSGTVETQYF
TRBJ2-7,TRBD2,-,TRBV19,TGTGCCAGTAGTAACCGGGACTACTACGAGCAGTACTTC,CASSNRDYYEQYF
TRBJ1-5,-,-,TRBV6-5,TGTGCCAGCAGTACAGGGAATAGAGGCCAGCCCCAGCATTTT,CASSTGNRGQPQHF
TRBJ2-2,-,-,TRBV4-2,TGTGCCAGCAGCCAAGATCCGGCCGGGGAGCTGTTTTTT,CASSQDPAGELFF
TRBJ1-2,-,-,TRBV3-1/TRBV3-2,TGTGCCAGCAGCCAAGGGCTCACTAACTATGGCTACACCTTC,CASSQGLTNYGYTF
TRBJ2-7,-,-,TRBV19,TGTGCCAGTAGTATTAGCGGAATCCCCTACGAGCAGTACTTC,CASSISGIPYEQYF
TRBJ2-1,-,-,TRBV5-1,TGCGCCAGCAGCTTCTCTAGAGACCTCTCCTACAATGAGCAGTTCTTC,CASSFSRDLSYNEQFF
TRBJ2-1,TRBD2,-,TRBV6-5,TGTGCCAGCAGTAGCGGGAGAACTTACAATGAGCAGTTCTTC,CASSSGRTYNEQFF
TRBJ2-5,TRBD1,-,TRBV7-8,TGTGCCAGCAGCTTACGACAGGGGCCCTCGGAGACCCAGTACTTC,CASSLRQGPSETQYF
TRBJ2-7,TRBD1,-,TRBV19,TGTGCCAGTAGTATTAGACAGGGTAGAGTCTACGAGCAGTACTTC,CASSIRQGRVYEQYF
TRBJ1-1,-,-,TRBV5-5,TGTGCCAGCAGCTGGGGAGGGGACACTGAAGCTTTCTTT,CASSWGGDTEAFF